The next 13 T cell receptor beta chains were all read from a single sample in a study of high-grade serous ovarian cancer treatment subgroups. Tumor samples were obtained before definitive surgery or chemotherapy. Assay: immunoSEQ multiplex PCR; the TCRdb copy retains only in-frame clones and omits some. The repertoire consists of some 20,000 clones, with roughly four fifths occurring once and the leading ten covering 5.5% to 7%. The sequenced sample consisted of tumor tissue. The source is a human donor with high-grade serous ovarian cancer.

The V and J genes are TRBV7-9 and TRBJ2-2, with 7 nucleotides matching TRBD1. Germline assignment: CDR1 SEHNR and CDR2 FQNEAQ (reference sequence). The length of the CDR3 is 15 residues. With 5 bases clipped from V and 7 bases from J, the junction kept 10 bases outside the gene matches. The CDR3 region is CASSPRQGGGGELFF. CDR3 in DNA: TGTGCCAGCAGCCCCCGACAGGGTGGTGGCGGGGAGCTGTTTTTT.

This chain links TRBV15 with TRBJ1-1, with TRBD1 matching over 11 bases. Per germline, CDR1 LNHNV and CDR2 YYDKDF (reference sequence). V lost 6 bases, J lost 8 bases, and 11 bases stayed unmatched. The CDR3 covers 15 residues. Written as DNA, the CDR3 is TGTGCCACCAGACCGGGACAGGGGGACTGGGGCGAAGCTTTCTTT. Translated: CATRPGQGDWGEAFF.

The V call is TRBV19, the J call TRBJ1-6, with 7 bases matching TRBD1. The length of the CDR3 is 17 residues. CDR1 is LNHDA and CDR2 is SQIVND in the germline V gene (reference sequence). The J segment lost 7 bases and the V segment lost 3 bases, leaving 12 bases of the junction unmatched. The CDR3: CASSIRGTGTENSPLHF. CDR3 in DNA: TGTGCCAGTAGTATTCGCGGTACCGGGACAGAGAATTCACCCCTCCACTTT.

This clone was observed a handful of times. The CDR3 region has the DNA TGCAGTGCTACCCCCGCGGAGACCCAGTACTTC. This codes for CSATPAETQYF. The chain joins TRBV20-1 to TRBJ2-5, with D hard to call. The ends were cut back, 4 bases at V and 5 bases at J, with 8 bases in the middle. Looked up from germline, CDR1 is DFQATT and CDR2 is SNEGSKA (reference sequence). The CDR3 runs 11 residues.

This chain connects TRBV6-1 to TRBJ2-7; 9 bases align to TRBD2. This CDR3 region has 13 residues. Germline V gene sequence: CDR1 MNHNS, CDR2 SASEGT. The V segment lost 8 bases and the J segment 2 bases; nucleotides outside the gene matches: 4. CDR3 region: CASRGGRAYEQYF. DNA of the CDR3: TGTGCCAGCCGCGGCGGGAGGGCCTACGAGCAGTACTTC.

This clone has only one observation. CDR3 region: CATSVQGSIIYSNQPQHF. For the CDR3, the DNA is TGTGCCACCAGCGTACAGGGTTCGATCATATATAGCAATCAGCCCCAGCATTTT. The chain links TRBV15 to TRBJ1-5; D might be TRBD1 (6 bases). With 5 bases removed from V and 0 bases from J, the gap between germline ends came to 20 bases. CDR3 length: 18 amino acids. Per germline, CDR1 LNHNV and CDR2 YYDKDF (reference sequence).

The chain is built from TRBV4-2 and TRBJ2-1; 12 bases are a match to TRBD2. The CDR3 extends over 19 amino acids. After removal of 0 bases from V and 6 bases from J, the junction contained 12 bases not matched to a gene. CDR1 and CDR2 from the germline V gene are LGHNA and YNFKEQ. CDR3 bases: TGTGCCAGCAGCCAAGAACCTGCTAGCGGGAGGGCCCGGGGCAATGAGCAGTTCTTC. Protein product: CASSQEPASGRARGNEQFF.

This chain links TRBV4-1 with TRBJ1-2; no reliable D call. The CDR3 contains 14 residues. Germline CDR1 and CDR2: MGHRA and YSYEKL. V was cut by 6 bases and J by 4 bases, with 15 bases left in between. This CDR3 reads CASSPSRVGYGYTF. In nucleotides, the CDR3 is TGCGCCAGCAGTCCGTCCCGGGTCGGCTATGGCTACACCTTC.

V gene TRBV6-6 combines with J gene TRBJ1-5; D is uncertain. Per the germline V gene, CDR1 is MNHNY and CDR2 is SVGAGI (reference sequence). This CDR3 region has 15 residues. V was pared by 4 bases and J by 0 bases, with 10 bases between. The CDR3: CASSSSLGSNQPQHF. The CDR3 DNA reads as TGTGCCAGCAGTTCTTCCCTAGGTAGCAATCAGCCCCAGCATTTT.

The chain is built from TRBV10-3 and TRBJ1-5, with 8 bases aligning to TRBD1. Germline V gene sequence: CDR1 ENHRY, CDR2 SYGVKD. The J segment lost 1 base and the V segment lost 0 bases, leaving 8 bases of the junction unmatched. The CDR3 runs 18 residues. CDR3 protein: CAISESTSGTGSNQPQHF. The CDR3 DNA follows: TGTGCCATCAGTGAGTCCACTTCCGGGACAGGAAGCAATCAGCCCCAGCATTTT.

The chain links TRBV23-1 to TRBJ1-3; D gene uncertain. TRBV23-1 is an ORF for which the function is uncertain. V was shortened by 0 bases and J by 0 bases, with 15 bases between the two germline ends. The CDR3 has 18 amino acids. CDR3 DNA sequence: TGCGCCAGCAGTCAATCGGGGAAGGAGCACCACTCTGGAAACACCATATATTTT. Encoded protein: CASSQSGKEHHSGNTIYF.

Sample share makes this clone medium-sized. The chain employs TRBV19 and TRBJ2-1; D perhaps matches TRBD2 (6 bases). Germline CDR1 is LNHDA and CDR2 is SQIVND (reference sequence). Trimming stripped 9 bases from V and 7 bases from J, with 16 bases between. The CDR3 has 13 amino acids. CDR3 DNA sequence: TGTGCCAGCATGGCGGGGCTATGGAATGAGCAGTTCTTC. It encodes CASMAGLWNEQFF.

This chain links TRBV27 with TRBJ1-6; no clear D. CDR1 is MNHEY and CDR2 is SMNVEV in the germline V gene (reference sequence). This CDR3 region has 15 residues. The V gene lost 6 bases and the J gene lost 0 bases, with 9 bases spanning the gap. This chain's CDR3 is CASRLWSSYNSPLHF. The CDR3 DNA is TGTGCCAGCAGGCTATGGTCCTCCTATAATTCACCCCTCCACTTT.